These T cell receptor beta chains were read from a single sample in a study of graft-versus-host responses after intestinal transplantation. No antigens are known for them. Measured with immunoSEQ multiplex PCR; TCRdb has only the in-frame clones, and not every one. The data show about 99,000 clones, 85% to 95% seen once. Sequenced material: unstimulated CD8+ T cells sorted from spleen or lymph node cells, taken before transplant. Source of these receptors: a human donor who was the organ donor for an intestinal transplant. The CDR3 runs from the conserved cysteine through the conserved F or W. Each record gives: J gene, clone size, V gene, D gene, CDR3 DNA, CDR3 protein. The D gene is left open where the match is weak. Some rows have no size entry. The others give once, few or many, or a class for an expanded clone.

>TRBJ2-1|-|TRBV2|TRBD2
TGTGCCAGAACCTACCGAGCGGGATACAATGAGCAGTTCTTC
CARTYRAGYNEQFF
>TRBJ1-3|-|TRBV6-1|-
TGTGCCAGCAGTGAGTTGGCCGACTCTGGAAACACCATATATTTT
CASSELADSGNTIYF
>TRBJ1-2|few|TRBV6-5|-
TGTGCCAGCAAGGACAGTAACTATGGCTACACCTTC
CASKDSNYGYTF
>TRBJ2-3|-|TRBV10-2|-
TGCGCCAGCAGTGGTTGGGGGGGCACAGATACGCAGTATTTT
CASSGWGGTDTQYF
>TRBJ1-1|few|TRBV4-1|-
TGCGCCAGCAGCCTAGAACCTAGCGGTACTGAAGCTTTCTTT
CASSLEPSGTEAFF
>TRBJ2-7|once|TRBV19|-
TGTGCCAGTAGTACAACAGGGTTCTCCTACGAGCAGTACTTC
CASSTTGFSYEQYF
>TRBJ2-7|-|TRBV28|TRBD2
TGTGCCAGCAGGGTGGCGACTAGCGGGTTGACCTACGAGCAGTACTTC
CASRVATSGLTYEQYF
>TRBJ1-2|-|TRBV2|-
TGTGCCAGCAGTATACAGACCTATGGCTACACCTTC
CASSIQTYGYTF
>TRBJ1-4|-|TRBV19|-
TGTGCCAGTGCCTCGGCGACAGCACCTAATGAAAAACTGTTTTTT
CASASATAPNEKLFF
>TRBJ1-4|-|TRBV29-1|TRBD1
TGCAGCCAAACGACAGGGGGCGGCGCAACTAATGAAAAACTGTTTTTT
CSQTTGGGATNEKLFF
>TRBJ2-1|-|TRBV6-1|-
TGTGCCAGCAGTGAAGCGCTTATGTGGCAGGGAAACAATGAGCAGTTCTTC
CASSEALMWQGNNEQFF
>TRBJ2-3|-|TRBV28|TRBD2
TGTGCCAGCAGTGCTAGCGGGGTCACAGATACGCAGTATTTT
CASSASGVTDTQYF
>TRBJ1-1|-|TRBV29-1|-
TGCAGCGTTGGAGACAGTATTGAAGCTTTCTTT
CSVGDSIEAFF
>TRBJ2-2|-|TRBV18|TRBD1
TGTGCCAGCTCACCGGTCCGGGACAGGGCTATCGGGGAGCTGTTTTTT
CASSPVRDRAIGELFF
>TRBJ2-5|-|TRBV30|-
TGTGCCTGGGACCCGCGCGGGATTGAGGAGACCCAGTACTTC
CAWDPRGIEETQYF
>TRBJ1-1|-|TRBV29-1|TRBD1
TGCAGCGCCTTGACAGGGAACCCTGAAGCTTTCTTT
CSALTGNPEAFF
>TRBJ2-1|-|TRBV11-2|TRBD2
TGTGCCAGCAGCTTAGGTGATAGCGGGAGGGGTGAGCAGTTCTTC
CASSLGDSGRGEQFF
>TRBJ1-2|-|TRBV9|-
TGTGCCAGCAGCGCCATGAAACAGGGAGGGAGCAACTATGGCTACACCTTC
CASSAMKQGGSNYGYTF
>TRBJ2-7|-|TRBV7-6|TRBD2
TGTGCCAGCAGCCCAGGACTAGCGAACTACGAGCAGTACTTC
CASSPGLANYEQYF
>TRBJ1-1|-|TRBV28|-
TGTGCCAGCACGGGTTACACTGAAGCTTTCTTT
CASTGYTEAFF
>TRBJ2-4|-|TRBV4-1|TRBD2
TGCGCCAGCAGCCAAGAGGGTGGGGGGGGAGCCAAAAACATTCAGTACTTC
CASSQEGGGGAKNIQYF
>TRBJ2-7|-|TRBV7-8|TRBD2
TGTGCCAGCAGCTTCCCGAGCGGGGGATATTCCTACGAGCAGTACTTC
CASSFPSGGYSYEQYF
>TRBJ2-1|-|TRBV5-1|-
TGCGCCAGCAGCTTTAGACCCTCAGGGTACAATGAGCAGTTCTTC
CASSFRPSGYNEQFF
>TRBJ2-7|-|TRBV5-1|-
TGCGCCAGCCAGGACGGAAGGGGGGGGCCGTCCTACGAGCAGTACTTC
CASQDGRGGPSYEQYF